A selection of T cell receptor beta chains follows, all from one sample in a study of T cell changes during pregnancy in multiple sclerosis. Clones were read by immunoSEQ multiplex PCR, and TCRdb kept only the in-frame ones, dropping some. This table holds roughly 20,000 clones, 75% to 95% found once. Sample: CD4+ T cells from peripheral blood mononuclear cells, taken in the third trimester of pregnancy. Receptor source: a female donor with multiple sclerosis, enrolled in a pregnancy study. Each CDR3 is given with its conserved first and last residue. A D gene is named only where the DNA matches it firmly. A clone size is listed for some rows: how often the clone was seen (once, few, many), or a class if it is expanded.

v_call	d_call	cdr3_length	j_call	clone_size	cdr3_aa	cdr3_nt
TRBV19	TRBD1	15	TRBJ1-1	-	CASGRTGGALSEAFF	TGTGCCAGTGGTAGGACAGGGGGCGCTTTATCTGAAGCTTTCTTT
TRBV10-3	TRBD1	14	TRBJ1-1	-	CAISQGGEGTEAFF	TGTGCCATCAGCCAAGGGGGCGAGGGCACTGAAGCTTTCTTT
TRBV21-1	-	16	TRBJ1-2	-	CASSKEDATALRGYTF	TGTGCCAGCAGCAAAGAGGATGCGACAGCCCTGCGGGGCTACACCTTC
TRBV5-1	-	17	TRBJ2-5	-	CASSLAFSTGPSETQYF	TGCGCCAGCAGCTTGGCCTTTTCCACAGGCCCCTCGGAGACCCAGTACTTC
TRBV2	TRBD2	14	TRBJ2-1	-	CASRRTSGGNEQFF	TGTGCCAGCAGGAGGACTAGCGGGGGGAATGAGCAGTTCTTC
TRBV15	-	16	TRBJ2-6	-	CATSRGVSSGANVLTF	TGTGCCACCAGCAGAGGTGTTAGTTCTGGGGCCAACGTCCTGACTTTC
TRBV18	TRBD1	15	TRBJ2-7	-	CASSRSGQLSGEQYF	TGTGCCAGCTCGCGATCGGGACAGCTTTCTGGGGAGCAGTACTTC
TRBV7-9	TRBD2	17	TRBJ2-1	-	CASTPVLTSAAGNEQFF	TGTGCCAGCACCCCCGTACTCACTAGCGCGGCGGGGAATGAGCAGTTCTTC
TRBV30	TRBD1	15	TRBJ1-3	-	CAWSLGQGEGNTIYF	TGTGCCTGGAGTCTAGGACAGGGAGAAGGAAACACCATATATTTT
TRBV6-5	-	16	TRBJ2-7	-	CASSYPRGQGTYEQYF	TGTGCCAGCAGTTACCCGCGGGGGCAGGGGACCTACGAGCAGTACTTC
TRBV18	TRBD1	16	TRBJ2-5	-	CASSPPGTGEKETQYF	TGTGCCAGCTCACCACCTGGGACAGGGGAGAAGGAGACCCAGTACTTC
TRBV11-3	-	14	TRBJ1-1	once	CASSNPPGDTEAFF	TGTGCCAGCAGCAATCCCCCGGGGGACACTGAAGCTTTCTTT
TRBV4-1	TRBD1	15	TRBJ2-7	-	CASSRAPGQTYEQYF	TGCGCCAGCAGCCGTGCACCGGGACAGACCTACGAGCAGTACTTC
TRBV5-1	TRBD1	20	TRBJ1-1	-	CASSWGRDRGGAVMNTEAFF	TGCGCCAGCAGCTGGGGCCGGGACAGGGGGGGGGCCGTTATGAACACTGAAGCTTTCTTT
TRBV7-2	TRBD1	13	TRBJ2-7	-	CASSSRTGDEQYF	TGTGCCAGCAGCTCCCGGACAGGGGACGAGCAGTACTTC
TRBV7-2	TRBD1	14	TRBJ1-2	-	CASSPRQGMNGYTF	TGTGCCAGCAGCCCCCGACAGGGGATGAATGGCTACACCTTC
TRBV5-1	-	13	TRBJ2-1	-	CASSLWRDREQFF	TGCGCCAGCAGCCTATGGCGGGATCGTGAGCAGTTCTTC
TRBV2	-	12	TRBJ1-4	-	CASSEAGRTPFF	TGTGCCAGCAGTGAAGCTGGGCGGACACCTTTTTTT
TRBV11-2	-	15	TRBJ1-1	-	CASSLELVGYTEAFF	TGTGCCAGCAGTCTCGAGCTCGTCGGTTACACTGAAGCTTTCTTT
TRBV5-1	-	16	TRBJ2-7	-	CASSGGGGTAVYEQYF	TGCGCCAGCAGTGGGGGAGGCGGGACAGCAGTCTACGAGCAGTACTTC
TRBV11-3	-	15	TRBJ2-1	once	CASSLGAQMNNEQFF	TGTGCCAGCAGCCTAGGCGCACAGATGAACAATGAGCAGTTCTTC
TRBV19	TRBD2	14	TRBJ2-2	-	CASRTSGDTGELFF	TGTGCCAGTAGGACTAGCGGGGACACCGGGGAGCTGTTTTTT
TRBV5-1	-	14	TRBJ2-2	-	CASFAGSRRGELFF	TGCGCCAGCTTCGCCGGGAGCAGGCGCGGGGAGCTGTTTTTT
TRBV7-2	-	16	TRBJ2-5	-	CASSLGVGGGQETQYF	TGTGCCAGCAGCTTAGGGGTAGGGGGTGGTCAAGAGACCCAGTACTTC
TRBV19	TRBD1	13	TRBJ1-1	-	CASSKGTGGDAFF	TGTGCCAGTAGTAAGGGGACAGGGGGAGATGCTTTCTTT
TRBV5-6	-	16	TRBJ1-2	-	CASSLDRRQSNYGYTF	TGTGCCAGCAGCTTGGACCGGCGACAGTCTAACTATGGCTACACCTTC
TRBV7-2	-	13	TRBJ1-1	-	CASSQNPNTEAFF	TGTGCCAGCAGTCAGAATCCGAACACTGAAGCTTTCTTT
TRBV4-1	-	15	TRBJ2-6	-	CASSQQGSGANVLTF	TGCGCCAGCAGCCAGCAGGGTAGCGGGGCCAACGTCCTGACTTTC
TRBV9	-	14	TRBJ2-3	-	CASSVLGYTDTQYF	TGTGCCAGCAGCGTACTAGGATACACAGATACGCAGTATTTT
TRBV7-9	-	14	TRBJ2-2	-	CASSLGSRHGELFF	TGTGCCAGCAGCTTAGGTAGTCGTCACGGGGAGCTGTTTTTT
TRBV11-2	-	15	TRBJ2-1	-	CASSLGPSAYNEQFF	TGTGCCAGCAGCTTAGGTCCTAGCGCCTACAATGAGCAGTTCTTC
TRBV5-4	TRBD1	15	TRBJ2-5	-	CASSWGGQGQETQYF	TGTGCCAGCAGCTGGGGAGGACAGGGCCAAGAGACCCAGTACTTC
TRBV10-3	-	12	TRBJ1-2	-	CAISERGYGYTF	TGTGCCATCAGTGAAAGGGGATATGGCTACACCTTC
TRBV30	TRBD2	15	TRBJ2-3	-	CAWTTGLAGTDTQYF	TGTGCCTGGACGACGGGACTAGCGGGCACAGATACGCAGTATTTT
TRBV5-1	TRBD1	15	TRBJ1-2	-	CASSGGTGPVESYTF	TGCGCCAGCAGCGGCGGGACAGGTCCCGTCGAGAGCTACACCTTC
TRBV2	TRBD1	13	TRBJ2-7	-	CASTGTGGYEQYF	TGTGCCAGCACGGGGACAGGGGGCTACGAGCAGTACTTC
TRBV6-6	-	14	TRBJ1-4	once	CASSPGGGEEKLFF	TGTGCCAGCAGTCCCGGGGGGGGCGAGGAAAAACTGTTTTTT
TRBV5-5	TRBD1	16	TRBJ2-5	-	CASSLGQGPVGGTQYF	TGTGCCAGCAGCTTGGGACAGGGTCCCGTCGGAGGGACCCAGTACTTC
TRBV19	TRBD1	16	TRBJ1-5	-	CASVQLGTGKNQPQHF	TGTGCCAGTGTGCAACTTGGGACAGGTAAAAATCAGCCCCAGCATTTT
TRBV7-6	-	14	TRBJ2-5	once	CASSFGRGQETQYF	TGTGCCAGCAGCTTCGGCAGGGGCCAAGAGACCCAGTACTTC
TRBV5-1	-	14	TRBJ1-2	-	CASSLDSGAYGYTF	TGCGCCAGCAGCTTGGACAGCGGGGCATATGGCTACACCTTC
TRBV5-4	TRBD2	16	TRBJ2-7	-	CASSSGLAGGFYEQYF	TGTGCCAGCAGCTCCGGACTAGCGGGGGGGTTCTACGAGCAGTACTTC
TRBV7-2	-	14	TRBJ1-1	-	CASSLLRGSTEAFF	TGTGCCAGCAGCTTGCTCAGGGGTAGCACTGAAGCTTTCTTT
TRBV7-7	-	13	TRBJ2-5	-	CASSLGLQETQYF	TGTGCTAGCAGCCTGGGACTCCAAGAGACCCAGTACTTC
TRBV7-9	TRBD1	15	TRBJ1-1	-	CASSLGQGQNTEAFF	TGTGCCAGCAGCTTAGGACAGGGGCAGAACACTGAAGCTTTCTTT
TRBV2	TRBD1	13	TRBJ1-6	-	CASSGQGNSPLHF	TGTGCCAGCAGTGGACAGGGGAACTCACCCCTCCACTTT
TRBV30	-	16	TRBJ2-7	-	CAWKLGRSASGGEQYF	TGTGCCTGGAAATTGGGCCGCTCAGCGTCCGGGGGAGAGCAGTACTTC
TRBV6-1	TRBD1	13	TRBJ1-1	few	CASSRTGRTEAFF	TGTGCCAGCAGCAGGACAGGACGGACTGAAGCTTTCTTT
TRBV5-1	-	15	TRBJ2-3	-	CASSLWAGATDTQYF	TGCGCCAGCAGCTTGTGGGCGGGGGCGACAGATACGCAGTATTTT
TRBV30	-	12	TRBJ1-1	-	CAWSDISTEAFF	TGTGCCTGGAGTGACATCAGCACTGAAGCTTTCTTT